These 9 T cell receptor beta chains originate from one sample sequenced in a study of T cell repertoires in ileal Crohn's disease. Assay: immunoSEQ multiplex PCR; the TCRdb copy retains only in-frame clones and omits some. The sample consists of some 4,200 clones, roughly four fifths of them appearing once. Specimen: ileal tissue. Receptors originate from an adult with Crohn's disease.

This clone turned up a few times. The chain has TRBV10-2 and TRBJ2-2; D uncertain. V lost 6 bases to trimming and J lost 1 base, with 3 bases between them. Per the germline V gene, CDR1 is WSHSY and CDR2 is SAAADI. The CDR3 has 12 residues. CDR3 sequence (DNA): TGCGCCAGCAGACAGAACACCGGGGAGCTGTTTTTT. It translates to CASRQNTGELFF.

The CDR3 protein is CSVELGGEYGYTF. The CDR3 coding sequence is TGCAGCGTTGAGCTCGGCGGAGAATATGGCTACACCTTC. The rearrangement uses TRBV29-1 and TRBJ1-2; D gene uncertain. With 3 bases removed from V and 5 bases from J, the gap between germline ends came to 13 bases. This CDR3 is 13 amino acids long. Germline V lookup: CDR1 SQVTM, CDR2 ANQGSEA.

The V gene is TRBV18, the J gene TRBJ2-7; tentatively, D is TRBD1 (5 bases). This CDR3 comprises 12 residues. V was clipped by 2 bases and J by 5 bases, with 7 bases between them. Per germline, CDR1 KGHSH and CDR2 LQKENI. The CDR3 DNA follows: TGTGCCAGCTCACCAGTAGGGGACGAGCAGTACTTC. Amino acid sequence: CASSPVGDEQYF.

The genes are TRBV5-1 and TRBJ1-1, with D unresolved. Germline CDR1 and CDR2: SGHRS and YFSETQ. The length of the CDR3 is 15 residues. The V and J ends lost 0 bases and 0 bases respectively, with 9 bases between them. The CDR3 spells CASSLAYTVNTEAFF. DNA of the CDR3: TGCGCCAGCAGCTTGGCTTACACAGTGAACACTGAAGCTTTCTTT.

The CDR3 DNA reads as TGTGCCAGCAGCTTAGCGGAGGCAGACTATGGCTACACCTTC. The encoded protein is CASSLAEADYGYTF. The chain joins TRBV7-2 to TRBJ1-2; no clear D. The germline CDR1 and CDR2 sequences are SGHTA and FQGNSA. The CDR3 loop spans 14 amino acids. V shed 0 bases and J shed 3 bases, with 8 bases lying between them.

Regarding this clone: The sample carries other DNA sequences with the same CDR3. V usage is TRBV19 and J usage is TRBJ2-2; D is uncertain. The V gene lost 7 bases and the J gene lost 2 bases, with 5 bases spanning the gap. The CDR3 is 12 residues long. Germline CDR1 is LNHDA and CDR2 is SQIVND (reference sequence). The CDR3 coding sequence is TGTGCCAGTAATTTAAACACCGGGGAGCTGTTTTTT. It encodes CASNLNTGELFF.

This clone was seen once. The rearrangement joins TRBV10-3 to TRBJ2-7, with TRBD1 identical over 7 bases. CDR3 length: 16 amino acids. Trimming removed 3 bases from V and 4 bases from J; junction bases left unmatched: 12. Per germline, CDR1 ENHRY and CDR2 SYGVKD. CDR3 sequence: CAISEWSTGTAYEQYF. CDR3 sequence (DNA): TGTGCCATCAGTGAATGGTCAACAGGGACAGCTTACGAGCAGTACTTC.

This chain links TRBV7-2 with TRBJ2-7; TRBD1 might be the D (5 bases). V lost 6 bases and J 2 bases, leaving 17 bases between the germline ends. From germline, CDR1 is SGHTA and CDR2 FQGNSA. The CDR3 length is 15 residues. CDR3 sequence (DNA): TGTGCCAGCAGACCTCAGGCGCTAGGGGCCTACGAGCAGTACTTC. Translating gives CASRPQALGAYEQYF.

This rearrangement joins TRBV5-1 to TRBJ2-1; 8 bases align to TRBD2. Germline-derived CDR1 and CDR2 are SGHRS and YFSETQ. V was pared by 4 bases and J by 6 bases, with 9 bases of the junction left unmatched. The CDR3 is made up of 15 amino acids. CDR3 in amino acids: CASSTGLATANEQFF. The CDR3 nucleotides are TGCGCCAGCAGCACAGGACTAGCAACTGCCAATGAGCAGTTCTTC.